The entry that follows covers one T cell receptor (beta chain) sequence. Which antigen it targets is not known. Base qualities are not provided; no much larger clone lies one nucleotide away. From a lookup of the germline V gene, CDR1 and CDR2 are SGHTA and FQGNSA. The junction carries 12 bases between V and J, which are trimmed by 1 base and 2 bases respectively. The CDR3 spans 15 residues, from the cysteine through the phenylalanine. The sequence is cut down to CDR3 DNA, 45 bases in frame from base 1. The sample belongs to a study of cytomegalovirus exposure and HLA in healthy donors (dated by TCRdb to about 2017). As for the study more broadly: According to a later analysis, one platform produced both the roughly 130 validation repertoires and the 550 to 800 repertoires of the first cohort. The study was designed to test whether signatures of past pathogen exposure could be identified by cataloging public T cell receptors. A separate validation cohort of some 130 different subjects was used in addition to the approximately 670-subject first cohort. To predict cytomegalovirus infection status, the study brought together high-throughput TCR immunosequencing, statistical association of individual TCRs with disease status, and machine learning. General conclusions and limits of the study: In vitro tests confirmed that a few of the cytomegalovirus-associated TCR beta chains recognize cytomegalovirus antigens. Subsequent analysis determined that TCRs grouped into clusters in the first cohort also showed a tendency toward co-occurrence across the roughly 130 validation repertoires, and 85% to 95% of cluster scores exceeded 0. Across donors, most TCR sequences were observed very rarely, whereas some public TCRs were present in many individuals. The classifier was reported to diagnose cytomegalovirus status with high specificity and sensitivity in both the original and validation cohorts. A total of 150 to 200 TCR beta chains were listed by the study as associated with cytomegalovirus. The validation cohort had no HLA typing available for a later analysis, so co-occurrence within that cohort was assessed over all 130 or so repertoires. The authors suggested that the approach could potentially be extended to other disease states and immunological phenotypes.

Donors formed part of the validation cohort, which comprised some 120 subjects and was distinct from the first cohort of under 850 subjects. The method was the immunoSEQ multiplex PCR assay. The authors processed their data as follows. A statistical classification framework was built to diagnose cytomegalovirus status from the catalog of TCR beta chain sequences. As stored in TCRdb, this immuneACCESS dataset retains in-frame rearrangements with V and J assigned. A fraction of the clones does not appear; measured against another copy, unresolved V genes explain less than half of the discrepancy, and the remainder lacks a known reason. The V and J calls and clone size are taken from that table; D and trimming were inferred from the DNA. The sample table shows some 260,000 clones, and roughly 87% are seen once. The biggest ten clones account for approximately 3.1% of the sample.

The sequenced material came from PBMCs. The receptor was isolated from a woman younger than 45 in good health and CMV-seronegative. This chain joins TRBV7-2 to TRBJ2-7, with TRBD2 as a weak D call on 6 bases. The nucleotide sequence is TGTGCCAGCAGCTTAGGGGGTGCGGGACCCTACGAGCAGTACTTC. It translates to CASSLGGAGPYEQYF.